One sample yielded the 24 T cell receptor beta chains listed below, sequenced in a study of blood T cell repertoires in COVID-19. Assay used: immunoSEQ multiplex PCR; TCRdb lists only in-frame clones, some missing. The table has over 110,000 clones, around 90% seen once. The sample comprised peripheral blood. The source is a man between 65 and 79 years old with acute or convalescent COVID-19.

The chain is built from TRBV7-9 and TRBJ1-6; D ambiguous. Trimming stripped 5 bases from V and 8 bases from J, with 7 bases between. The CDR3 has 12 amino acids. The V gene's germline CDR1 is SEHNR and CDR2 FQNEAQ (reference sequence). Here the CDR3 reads CASSTADSPLHF. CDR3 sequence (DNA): TGTGCCAGCAGCACCGCGGATTCACCCCTCCACTTT.

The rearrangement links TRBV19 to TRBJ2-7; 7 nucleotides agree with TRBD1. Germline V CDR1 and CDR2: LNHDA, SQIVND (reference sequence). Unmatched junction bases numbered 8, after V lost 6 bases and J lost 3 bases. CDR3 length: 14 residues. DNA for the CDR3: TGTGCCAGTAGCCCTCGGGACAGATACTACGAGCAGTACTTC. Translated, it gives CASSPRDRYYEQYF.

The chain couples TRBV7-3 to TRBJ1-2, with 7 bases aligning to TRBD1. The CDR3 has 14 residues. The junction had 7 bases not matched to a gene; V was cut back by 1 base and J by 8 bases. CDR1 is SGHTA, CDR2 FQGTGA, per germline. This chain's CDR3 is CASSLNGQVGGYTF. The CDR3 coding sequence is TGTGCCAGCAGCTTAAATGGACAGGTCGGGGGCTACACCTTC.

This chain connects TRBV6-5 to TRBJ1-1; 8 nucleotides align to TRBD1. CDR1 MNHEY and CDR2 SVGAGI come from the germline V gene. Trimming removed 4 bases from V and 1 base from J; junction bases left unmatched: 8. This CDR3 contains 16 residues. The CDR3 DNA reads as TGTGCCAGCAGTTCCCGACAGGGGAGTCGGAACACTGAAGCTTTCTTT. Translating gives CASSSRQGSRNTEAFF.

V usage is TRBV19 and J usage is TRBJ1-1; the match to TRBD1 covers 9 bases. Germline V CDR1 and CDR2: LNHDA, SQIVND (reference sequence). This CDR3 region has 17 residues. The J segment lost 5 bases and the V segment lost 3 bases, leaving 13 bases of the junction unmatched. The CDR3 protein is CASSMVPGQGRRTEAFF. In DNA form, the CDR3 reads TGTGCCAGTAGTATGGTCCCGGGACAGGGCCGTAGGACTGAAGCTTTCTTT.

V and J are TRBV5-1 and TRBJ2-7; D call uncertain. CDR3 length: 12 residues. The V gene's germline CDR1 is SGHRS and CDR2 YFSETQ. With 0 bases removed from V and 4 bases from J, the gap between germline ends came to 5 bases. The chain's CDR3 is CASSLDRYEQYF. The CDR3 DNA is TGCGCCAGCAGCTTGGACAGATACGAGCAGTACTTC.

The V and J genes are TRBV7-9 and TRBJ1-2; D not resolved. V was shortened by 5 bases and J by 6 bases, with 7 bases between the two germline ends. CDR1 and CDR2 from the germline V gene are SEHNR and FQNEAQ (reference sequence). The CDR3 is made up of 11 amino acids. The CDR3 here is CASSVSHGYTF. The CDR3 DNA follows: TGTGCCAGCAGCGTAAGCCATGGCTACACCTTC. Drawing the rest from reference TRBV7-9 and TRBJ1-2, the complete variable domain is DTGVSQNPRHKITKRGQNVTFRCDPISEHNRLYWYRQTLGQGPEFLTYFQNEAQLEKSRLLSDRFSAERPKGSFSTLEIQRTEQGDSAMYLCASSVSHGYTFGSGTRLTVV.

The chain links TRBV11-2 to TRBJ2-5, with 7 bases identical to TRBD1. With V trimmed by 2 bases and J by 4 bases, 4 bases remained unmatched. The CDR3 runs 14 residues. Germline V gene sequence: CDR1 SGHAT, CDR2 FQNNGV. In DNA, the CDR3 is TGTGCCAGCAGCTTAACGACAGGGCGAGAGACCCAGTACTTC. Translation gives CASSLTTGRETQYF. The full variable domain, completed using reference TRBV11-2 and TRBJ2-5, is EAGVAQSPRYKIIEKRQSVAFWCNPISGHATLYWYQQILGQGPKLLIQFQNNGVVDDSQLPKDRFSAERLKGVDSTLKIQPAKLEDSAVYLCASSLTTGRETQYFGPGTRLLVL.

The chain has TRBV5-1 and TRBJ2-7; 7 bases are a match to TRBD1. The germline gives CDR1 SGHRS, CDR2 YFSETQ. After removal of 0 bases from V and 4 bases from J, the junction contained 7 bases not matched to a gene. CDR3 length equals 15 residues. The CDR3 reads CASSLGMGQTYEQYF. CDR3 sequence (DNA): TGCGCCAGCAGCTTGGGGATGGGACAGACTTACGAGCAGTACTTC.

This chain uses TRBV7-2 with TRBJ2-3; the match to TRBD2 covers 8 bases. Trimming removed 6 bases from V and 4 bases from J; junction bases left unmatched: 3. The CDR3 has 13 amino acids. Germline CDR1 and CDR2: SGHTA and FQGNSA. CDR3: CASSVAGSDTQYF. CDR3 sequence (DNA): TGTGCCAGCAGTGTAGCGGGGTCAGATACGCAGTATTTT.

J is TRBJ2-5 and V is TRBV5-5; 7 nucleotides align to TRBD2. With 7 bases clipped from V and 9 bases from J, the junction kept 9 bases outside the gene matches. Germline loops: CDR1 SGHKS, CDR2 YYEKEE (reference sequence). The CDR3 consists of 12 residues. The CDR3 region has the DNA TGTGCCAGCTCCCTTGTGGGGGGGGCCCAGTACTTC. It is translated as CASSLVGGAQYF.

In DNA, the CDR3 is TGCGCCAGCAGCTTGGATCCGGTTGGCACAGATACGCAGTATTTT. Translating gives CASSLDPVGTDTQYF. The chain is built from TRBV5-1 and TRBJ2-3; D not resolved. V was trimmed by 0 bases and J by 1 base, leaving 9 bases between them. The CDR3 loop spans 15 amino acids. The germline V gene encodes CDR1 SGHRS and CDR2 YFSETQ.

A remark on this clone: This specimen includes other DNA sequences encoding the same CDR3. In DNA form, the CDR3 reads TGTGCCAGCAGCCCGGGACTAGCGGGAGAGACCCAGTACTTC. It codes for CASSPGLAGETQYF. The chain couples TRBV9 to TRBJ2-5, with 12 bases that match TRBD2. This CDR3 comprises 14 residues. V gave up 4 bases and J gave up 4 bases; unmatched junction bases: 2. Germline V CDR1 and CDR2: SGDLS, YYNGEE.

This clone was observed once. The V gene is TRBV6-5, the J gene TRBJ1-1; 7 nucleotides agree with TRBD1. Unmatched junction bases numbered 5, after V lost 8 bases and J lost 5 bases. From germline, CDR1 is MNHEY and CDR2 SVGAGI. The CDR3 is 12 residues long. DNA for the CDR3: TGTGCCAGCGGGGCAGGGGGAACTGAAGCTTTCTTT. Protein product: CASGAGGTEAFF.

CDR3 sequence (DNA): TGTGCCAGCAGTGAATCGGCCAGGGCATCCGGGGAGCTGTTTTTT. This sequence encodes CASSESARASGELFF. The V call is TRBV6-1, the J call TRBJ2-2; possible D gene TRBD1, 5 bases. With 2 bases removed from V and 6 bases from J, the gap between germline ends came to 13 bases. Germline-derived CDR1 and CDR2 are MNHNS and SASEGT. The CDR3 runs 15 residues.

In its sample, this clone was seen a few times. CDR3 region: CASSSTRSGNTIYF. The CDR3 DNA reads TGTGCCAGCAGCTCGACACGCTCTGGAAACACCATATATTTT. The V gene is TRBV5-4, the J gene TRBJ1-3; D gene unclear. The V and J ends lost 3 bases and 0 bases respectively, with 7 bases between them. Per germline, CDR1 SGHNT and CDR2 YYREEE (reference sequence). CDR3 length: 14 residues.

The CDR3 is CASSRGTSAEQYF. In DNA, the CDR3 is TGTGCCAGCAGCCGAGGGACTAGCGCCGAGCAGTACTTC. This chain connects TRBV14 to TRBJ2-7, with 10 bases matching TRBD2. Losses at the gene ends were 4 bases for V and 6 bases for J; bases not matched to a gene: 3. This CDR3 region has 13 residues. CDR1 is SGHDN and CDR2 is FVKESK in the germline V gene.

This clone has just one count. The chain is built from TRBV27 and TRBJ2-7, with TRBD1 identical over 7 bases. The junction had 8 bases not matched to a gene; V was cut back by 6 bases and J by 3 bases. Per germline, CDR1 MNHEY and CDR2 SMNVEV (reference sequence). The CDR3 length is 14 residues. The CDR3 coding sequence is TGTGCCAGCAGCCCGATAGGGGGCTTCTACGAGCAGTACTTC. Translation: CASSPIGGFYEQYF.

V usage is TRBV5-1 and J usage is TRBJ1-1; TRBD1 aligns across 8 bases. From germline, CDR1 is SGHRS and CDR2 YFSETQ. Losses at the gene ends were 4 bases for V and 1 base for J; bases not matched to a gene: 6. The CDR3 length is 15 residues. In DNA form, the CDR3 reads TGCGCCAGCAGCCTGCAGGGGGCGCGGAACACTGAAGCTTTCTTT. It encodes CASSLQGARNTEAFF.

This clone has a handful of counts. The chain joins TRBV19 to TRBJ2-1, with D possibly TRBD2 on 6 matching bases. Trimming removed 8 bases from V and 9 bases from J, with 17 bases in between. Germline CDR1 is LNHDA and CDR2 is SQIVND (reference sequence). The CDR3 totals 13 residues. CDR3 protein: CASRGTGLTEQFF. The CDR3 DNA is TGTGCCAGTCGCGGGACGGGTTTGACTGAGCAGTTCTTC.

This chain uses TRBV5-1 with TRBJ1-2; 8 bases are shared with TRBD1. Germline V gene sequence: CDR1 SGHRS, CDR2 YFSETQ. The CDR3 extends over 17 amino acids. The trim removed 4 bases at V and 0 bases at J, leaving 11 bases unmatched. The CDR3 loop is CASSVGQVTTPNYGYTF. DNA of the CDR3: TGCGCCAGCAGCGTGGGACAGGTTACTACACCTAACTATGGCTACACCTTC.

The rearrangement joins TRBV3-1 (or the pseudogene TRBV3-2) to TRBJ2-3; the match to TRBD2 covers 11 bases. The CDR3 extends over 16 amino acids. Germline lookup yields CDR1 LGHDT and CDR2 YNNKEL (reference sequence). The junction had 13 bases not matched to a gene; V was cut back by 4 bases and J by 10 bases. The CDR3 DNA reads TGTGCCAGCAGCCTCGCCGGGACTAGCGGCCCTTCCGCGCAGTATTTT. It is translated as CASSLAGTSGPSAQYF.

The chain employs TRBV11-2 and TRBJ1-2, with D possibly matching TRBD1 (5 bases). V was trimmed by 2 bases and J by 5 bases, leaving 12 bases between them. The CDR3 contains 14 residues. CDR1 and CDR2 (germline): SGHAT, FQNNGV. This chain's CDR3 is CASSLNGGSYGYTF. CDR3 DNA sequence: TGTGCCAGCAGCTTAAATGGGGGGAGTTATGGCTACACCTTC.

Here the CDR3 reads CASSFRTGNQPQHF. CDR3 sequence (DNA): TGTGCCAGCAGTTTCAGGACAGGTAATCAGCCCCAGCATTTT. The chain has TRBV28 and TRBJ1-5, with TRBD1 matching over 7 bases. This CDR3 is built from 14 residues. In germline, CDR1 is MDHEN, CDR2 SYDVKM. V trimming: 3 bases; J trimming: 4 bases; junction bases outside the gene matches: 3.